The next 4 T cell receptor beta chains were all read from a single sample in a study of T cell repertoires in aging, cancer and after chemotherapy. Amplification of TCR beta used genomic DNA extracted from peripheral blood. TRB rearrangements spanning V, D and J were amplified using mixed TRB-A/B primers. One entry per CDR3 protein results from TCRdb running MiXCR on the multiplex PCR reads. The table shows about 10,000 distinct CDR3 sequences, with about 22% occurring only once. What was sequenced was blood. These receptors all come from a human donor with a blood cancer. The donor label of this sample is uncertain.

This chain links TRBV15 with TRBJ2-7, with TRBD1 as a possible D gene (6 bases). Germline loops: CDR1 LNHNV, CDR2 YYDKDF (reference sequence). V lost 5 bases to trimming and J lost 2 bases, with 13 bases between them. This CDR3 region has 14 residues. The CDR3 DNA follows: TGTGCCACCAGCGCGCGGACAGTCACCTACGAGCAGTACTTC. This gives the protein CATSARTVTYEQYF.

This clonotype was observed a few times. The V gene is TRBV13, the J gene TRBJ1-2; D is uncertain. This CDR3 contains 17 residues. V dropped 2 bases and J dropped 7 bases, with 23 bases sitting between them. Germline V gene lookup returns CDR1 PRHDT and CDR2 FYEKMQ (reference sequence). CDR3 sequence reads: CASSLLVGSPILRGYTF. The CDR3 region has the DNA TGTGCCAGCAGCTTATTGGTTGGCAGTCCCATTTTGCGTGGCTACACCTTC.

This clonotype qualifies as medium-sized. The chain uses TRBV19 and TRBJ1-5, with TRBD1 matching 7 bases. CDR3 length equals 15 residues. V was clipped by 6 bases and J by 1 base; unmatched bases: 6. The V gene's germline CDR1 is LNHDA and CDR2 SQIVND (reference sequence). CDR3 residues: CASSITGDSNQPQHF. The DNA for the CDR3 is TGTGCCAGTAGCATAACAGGGGACAGCAATCAGCCCCAGCATTTT. The complete variable domain, with remaining parts taken from reference TRBV19 and TRBJ1-5, reads DGGITQSPKYLFRKEGQNVTLSCEQNLNHDAMYWYRQDPGQGLRLIYYSQIVNDFQKGDIAEGYSVSREKKESFPLTVTSAQKNPTAFYLCASSITGDSNQPQHFGDGTRLSIL.

This clonotype is medium-sized. The rearrangement uses TRBV27 and TRBJ2-2, with D unresolved. The length of the CDR3 is 13 residues. Trimming shortened V by 4 bases and J by 5 bases, and 8 bases separated the two germline ends. CDR1 and CDR2 from the germline V gene are MNHEY and SMNVEV (reference sequence). The CDR3 sequence: CASSWAVTGELFF. Here the CDR3 DNA reads TGTGCCAGCAGTTGGGCGGTGACCGGGGAGCTGTTTTTT.